This T cell receptor (beta chain) originates from a study of T cell changes during pregnancy in multiple sclerosis. Sequencing used immunoSEQ multiplex PCR; TCRdb keeps in-frame clones, though not all of them. The sample has about 100,000 clones; over 80% are singletons. CDR1 is SGHVS and CDR2 is FQNEAQ in the germline V gene. V shed 4 bases and J 3 bases; nucleotides not matched to a gene: 10. The CDR3 totals 18 residues. V gene TRBV7-8 combines with J gene TRBJ2-2; TRBD2 agrees at 11 bases. The TCR was taken from a female donor with multiple sclerosis, enrolled in a pregnancy study. Specimen: peripheral blood, collected after pregnancy. CDR3 sequence (DNA): TGTGCCAGCAGCTCACCAAGAAGACTAGCGGGGTACACCGGGGAGCTGTTTTTT. It is translated as CASSSPRRLAGYTGELFF. The variable domain in full, with the rest retrieved from reference TRBV7-8 and TRBJ2-2, is GAGVSQSPRYKVAKRGQDVALRCDPISGHVSLFWYQQALGQGPEFLTYFQNEAQLDKSGLPSDRFFAERPEGSVSTLKIQRTQQEDSAVYLCASSSPRRLAGYTGELFFGEGSRLTVL.